Below are 32 T cell receptor beta chains sequenced from a single sample in a study of T cell clusters in autoimmune cytopenias. About 37,500 genome equivalents of blood DNA were amplified for TRB. Multiplex touch-down PCR amplified TRB using TRB-A and TRB-B pools in one tube. TCRdb reworked the multiplex PCR reads into one entry per CDR3 protein, no DNA. In all, the sample yields fewer than 7,500 distinct CDR3 sequences. The sample was also linked to a second study, of T cell repertoires in aging, cancer and after chemotherapy.

Sequences were obtained from peripheral blood. The receptors here all came from a human donor in good health.

The chain couples TRBV5-4 to TRBJ2-5. The CDR3 consists of 14 residues. In germline, CDR1 is SGHNT, CDR2 YYREEE (reference sequence). The CDR3 sequence is CASSLRSYQETQYF.

V usage is TRBV30 and J usage is TRBJ2-2; TCRdb's D call of TRBD1 is untestable without DNA. Germline-derived CDR1 and CDR2 are GTSNPN and SVGIG (reference sequence). This CDR3 spans 18 amino acids. CDR3 sequence: CAWRRDRGRRANTGELFF.

This chain uses TRBV19 with TRBJ1-1. This CDR3 has 13 amino acids. Germline CDR1 is LNHDA and CDR2 is SQIVND (reference sequence). This chain's CDR3 is CASSISENTEAFF.

This chain links TRBV6-1 with TRBJ2-1. The germline gives CDR1 MNHNS, CDR2 SASEGT. This CDR3 has 13 amino acids. This chain's CDR3 is CASSFGVLNEQFF.

The CDR3 region is CASSLLGGSTGELFF. V gene TRBV27 combines with J gene TRBJ2-2; no DNA is available, so the TRBD2 call from TCRdb remains unchecked. Germline V gene data show CDR1 as MNHEY and CDR2 as SMNVEV (reference sequence). The CDR3 is 15 amino acids.

This rearrangement joins TRBV5-5 to TRBJ1-4; TCRdb outputs TRBD1, but without DNA this stays unchecked. From germline, CDR1 is SGHKS and CDR2 YYEKEE (reference sequence). This CDR3 comprises 16 residues. This chain's CDR3 is CASSLPQGRGREKLFF. Variable domain in full (rest from reference TRBV5-5 and TRBJ1-4): DAGVTQSPTHLIKTRGQQVTLRCSPISGHKSVSWYQQVLGQGPQFIFQYYEKEERGRGNFPDRFSARQFPNYSSELNVNALLLGDSALYLCASSLPQGRGREKLFFGSGTQLSVL.

This clonotype ranks as medium-sized in terms of frequency. This sequence joins TRBV6-1 and TRBJ2-1; the TCRdb D gene call, TRBD1, has no DNA to confirm it. Looked up from germline, CDR1 is MNHNS and CDR2 is SASEGT. The CDR3 loop spans 15 amino acids. CDR3 sequence reads: CASRDTGTGYNEQFF.

This clonotype shows up as medium-sized by frequency. V usage is TRBV11-1 and J usage is TRBJ2-7; the TCRdb call, TRBD2, lacks DNA for checking. The CDR3 is made up of 16 amino acids. Germline values: CDR1 SGHAT, CDR2 FQDESV (reference sequence). The CDR3 spells CASSPPGTSGRGEQYF.

This chain joins TRBV10-3 and TRBJ2-7; as DNA is missing, the TRBD1 call by TCRdb cannot be tested. CDR3 length: 14 residues. From germline, CDR1 is ENHRY and CDR2 SYGVKD. The chain's CDR3 is CAIRGTVFSYEQYF.

The rearrangement links TRBV6-5 to TRBJ2-4. CDR1 MNHEY and CDR2 SVGAGI come from the germline V gene. CDR3 length: 14 amino acids. This CDR3 is CASRPSLAKNIQYF.

The chain recombines TRBV12-3 or TRBV12-4 with TRBJ1-5; checking the TCRdb D call of TRBD1 is not possible without DNA. The length of the CDR3 is 14 residues. CDR3 amino acids: CASSLGQGNQPQHF.

Considering frequency, this clonotype is medium-sized. V is TRBV29-1 and J is TRBJ1-1. The germline V gene has CDR1 SQVTM and CDR2 ANQGSEA. The CDR3 runs 13 residues. The CDR3 is CSAYSPLNTEAFF.

The V and J genes are TRBV6-2 or TRBV6-3 and TRBJ1-2; absent DNA, TCRdb's TRBD1 call cannot be checked. In germline, CDR1 is MNHEY, CDR2 SVGEGT. CDR3 size: 16 residues. The chain's CDR3 is CASSEAWQGLRYGYTF.

The chain combines TRBV6-1 with TRBJ1-5; TCRdb names TRBD1, which stays unverified in the absence of DNA. Germline V gives CDR1 MNHNS, CDR2 SASEGT. This CDR3 contains 14 residues. CDR3 loop: CASSFEGVIQPQHF.

The V gene is TRBV5-4, the J gene TRBJ1-6. The CDR3 is made up of 15 amino acids. Per germline, CDR1 SGHNT and CDR2 YYREEE (reference sequence). CDR3 loop: CASSSWSAYNSPLHF.

The V and J genes are TRBV6-4 and TRBJ2-1; absent DNA, TCRdb's TRBD2 call cannot be checked. CDR3 length: 14 residues. In germline, CDR1 is MRHNA, CDR2 SNTAGT. This CDR3 is CASSERGGYNEQFF.

This clonotype registers medium-sized by frequency. The chain recombines TRBV29-1 with TRBJ2-3; the TCRdb D gene call, TRBD1, has no DNA to confirm it. The germline gives CDR1 SQVTM, CDR2 ANQGSEA. The CDR3 is 14 amino acids. CDR3 sequence: CSVADRGPRDTQYF.

The chain employs TRBV5-6 and TRBJ2-1. This CDR3 comprises 19 residues. Germline loops: CDR1 SGHDT, CDR2 YYEEEE. This chain's CDR3 is CASSLRLAGGQSSYNEQFF.

This clonotype is deemed medium-sized (0.01 to 0.1%) by its frequency. J is TRBJ2-3 and V is TRBV18. In germline, CDR1 is KGHSH, CDR2 LQKENI. This CDR3 has 14 residues. CDR3 amino acids: CASSRSGSTDTQYF.

The genes are TRBV6-2 or TRBV6-3 and TRBJ1-5; absent DNA, TCRdb's TRBD1 call cannot be checked. Germline values: CDR1 MNHEY, CDR2 SVGEGT. CDR3 length: 15 residues. The CDR3 loop reads CASKDRAQSNQPQHF.

By frequency, this clonotype is medium-sized. CDR3 sequence reads: CASSISGREGNEQYF. V and J are TRBV19 and TRBJ2-7; TCRdb proposes TRBD1, but this gene call is untestable without DNA. The CDR3 sequence is 15 residues long. The germline V gene encodes CDR1 LNHDA and CDR2 SQIVND (reference sequence).

Judged by frequency, this clonotype is medium-sized (0.01 to 0.1%). This chain joins TRBV29-1 and TRBJ2-5; TCRdb indicates TRBD1, and absent DNA this call remains unverified. The CDR3 totals 15 residues. In germline, CDR1 is SQVTM, CDR2 ANQGSEA. The CDR3 region is CSVEDLVYRGETQYF.

According to its frequency, this clonotype is large. The rearrangement links TRBV29-1 to TRBJ2-3; lacking DNA, the TRBD2 call made by TCRdb goes unchecked. Germline CDR1 SQVTM, CDR2 ANQGSEA. The CDR3 consists of 14 residues. The CDR3 protein is CSVEAGVVTDTQYF.

This clonotype registers medium-sized by frequency. The chain employs TRBV5-6 and TRBJ1-4. Germline V gene data show CDR1 as SGHDT and CDR2 as YYEEEE. This CDR3 is built from 13 residues. The CDR3: CASSLRANEKLFF.

CDR3 loop: CASSPNRGETQYF. The chain has TRBV18 and TRBJ2-5; with no DNA, the TCRdb D assignment of TRBD1 cannot be verified. The CDR3 has 13 residues. CDR1 KGHSH and CDR2 LQKENI come from the germline V gene.

The chain recombines TRBV6-5 with TRBJ1-2; TCRdb returns TRBD1, unconfirmable since there is no DNA. This CDR3 region has 13 residues. Looked up from germline, CDR1 is MNHEY and CDR2 is SVGAGI. The CDR3 sequence: CASSRDRNYGYTF.

The chain employs TRBV7-6 and TRBJ2-1; there is no DNA to check the TCRdb D call of TRBD1. Germline CDR1 is SGHVS and CDR2 is FNYEAQ. This CDR3 contains 17 residues. The CDR3 loop reads CASSPIGPGQWYNEQFF.

This clonotype ranks as medium-sized (0.01 to 0.1%) in terms of frequency. This chain uses TRBV5-6 with TRBJ2-3; absent DNA, TCRdb's TRBD2 call cannot be checked. Germline values: CDR1 SGHDT, CDR2 YYEEEE. CDR3 size: 15 residues. CDR3 region: CASSQTRKDKDTQYF.

Considering frequency, this clonotype is medium-sized (0.01 to 0.1%). CDR3: CASRGLLAGGRQYF. The chain combines TRBV6-5 with TRBJ2-7; the D call from TCRdb, TRBD2, cannot be confirmed without DNA. In germline, CDR1 is MNHEY, CDR2 SVGAGI. CDR3 size: 14 residues.

This clonotype is deemed medium-sized by its frequency. This chain connects TRBV5-5 to TRBJ2-2; the D gene TCRdb calls, TRBD2, cannot be checked with no DNA. Looked up from germline, CDR1 is SGHKS and CDR2 is YYEKEE (reference sequence). The CDR3 has 18 amino acids. The CDR3 sequence is CASSLLGLAGADTGELFF.

Its frequency marks this clonotype as medium-sized. J is TRBJ2-1 and V is TRBV29-1. CDR1 and CDR2 (germline): SQVTM, ANQGSEA. The CDR3 consists of 12 residues. This CDR3 is CSVVAQNNEQFF.

J is TRBJ2-5 and V is TRBV6-1; TCRdb's assignment of TRBD2 cannot be checked, as there is no DNA. The CDR3 is made up of 17 amino acids. Per the germline V gene, CDR1 is MNHNS and CDR2 is SASEGT. CDR3 in amino acids: CASSEALRPGGGETQYF.